The clone carrying this T cell receptor beta chain was recorded at least ten times. From the RT-PCR reads, TCRdb called clonotypes with MiXCR, one entry per CDR3 protein. The data show about 680,000 distinct CDR3 sequences, 11% to 15% seen once. The V segment lost 6 bases and the J segment 2 bases; nucleotides outside the gene matches: 4. This CDR3 region has 14 residues. The germline CDR1 and CDR2 sequences are DFQATT and SNEGSKA (reference sequence). This sequence was found in a female donor in good health, serving as a healthy control. The sequencing input was memory CD4+ T cells from blood. This chain links TRBV20-1 with TRBJ2-2, with 9 bases lining up with TRBD1. CDR3 sequence: CSAKQGANTGELFF. In DNA, the CDR3 is TGCAGTGCCAAACAGGGGGCTAACACCGGGGAGCTGTTTTTT.